The T cell receptor (beta chain) described here comes from a study of blood T cell repertoires in COVID-19. At the level of the study: Samples came from the United States, Italy and Spain, spanning acute and convalescent COVID-19. Sources were T cells, B-cell-depleted T cells, or PBMCs; the material itself was cDNA or gDNA.

This CDR3 is 13 amino acids long. Trimming removed 3 bases at V and 8 bases at J, with 13 bases between. The germline V gene has CDR1 LNHNV and CDR2 YYDKDF (reference sequence). Adults between about 18 and 95 years of age took part from under 30 US areas. Libraries were prepared by immunoSEQ multiplex PCR; TCRdb keeps only in-frame clonotypes and omits some of them. The table shows tens of thousands of clones, with 60% to 80% occurring only once. The source is a woman aged 45-65 years with acute COVID-19. Input material: PBMCs or T cells enriched from blood (not recorded which). The chain employs TRBV15 and TRBJ1-2, with TRBD1 as a possible D gene (6 bases). CDR3 residues: CATSSRGSQGYTF. CDR3 DNA: TGTGCCACCAGCAGCAGGGGCTCGCAAGGCTACACCTTC. The full variable domain, with the rest looked up from reference TRBV15 and TRBJ1-2, is DAMVIQNPRYQVTQFGKPVTLSCSQTLNHNVMYWYQQKSSQAPKLLFHYYDKDFNNEADTPDNFQSRRPNTSFCFLDIRSPGLGDTAMYLCATSSRGSQGYTFGSGTRLTVV.